The 30 T cell receptor beta chains below come from one sample, sequenced in a study of response to subunit inactivated influenza vaccine. Each CDR3 protein is one row after TCRdb ran MiXCR on the RT-PCR reads. The sample includes some 800,000 distinct CDR3 sequences, approximately 21% of them seen just once. The sequenced sample was PBMCs from blood, obtained 4 to 6 days after vaccination. All receptors derive from a man aged 50 or older who received an inactivated influenza vaccine.

The genes are TRBV10-3 and TRBJ1-5, with no clear D. This CDR3 has 17 residues. V lost 1 base to trimming and J lost 2 bases, with 15 bases between them. In germline, CDR1 is ENHRY, CDR2 SYGVKD. CDR3 in DNA: TGTGCCATCAGTGAGTTCGATGGGCCCGGTCGCAATCAGCCCCAGCATTTT. This codes for CAISEFDGPGRNQPQHF.

This clonotype has more than one count but fewer than ten. The V call is TRBV7-9, the J call TRBJ2-5; a weak D match, TRBD1 (5 bases). Looked up from germline, CDR1 is SEHNR and CDR2 is FQNEAQ (reference sequence). The CDR3 has 13 residues. V was clipped by 5 bases and J by 3 bases, with 10 bases between them. In DNA, the CDR3 is TGTGCCAGCAGCCTACAGGTTGAAGAGACCCAGTACTTC. Amino acid sequence: CASSLQVEETQYF.

In this sample, this clonotype turned up a few times. The chain has TRBV27 and TRBJ1-5; TRBD1 is a possible D gene (5 bases). The V end was cut by 1 base, the J end by 3 bases, with 13 bases between. The length of the CDR3 is 16 residues. CDR1 and CDR2 from the germline V gene are MNHEY and SMNVEV (reference sequence). DNA of the CDR3: TGTGCCAGCAGTTTATTTCCCGGGGCCACCAATCAGCCCCAGCATTTT. This codes for CASSLFPGATNQPQHF.

The V and J genes are TRBV5-8 and TRBJ2-3; D remains unclear. Germline-derived CDR1 and CDR2 are SGHTS and YDEGEE. This CDR3 is built from 16 residues. Trimming shortened V by 0 bases and J by 0 bases, and 11 bases separated the two germline ends. CDR3 bases: TGTGCCAGCAGCTTGGCCACTGCGTCTAGCACAGATACGCAGTATTTT. As protein: CASSLATASSTDTQYF.

The chain combines TRBV13 with TRBJ2-7; a weak D match, TRBD2 (5 bases). With 5 bases removed from V and 4 bases from J, the gap between germline ends came to 18 bases. The CDR3 loop spans 15 amino acids. Germline V gene sequence: CDR1 PRHDT, CDR2 FYEKMQ (reference sequence). CDR3 protein: CASSTPTASGYEQYF. The CDR3 DNA sequence: TGTGCCAGCAGCACCCCGACCGCGAGCGGTTACGAGCAGTACTTC. The variable domain in full, completed from reference TRBV13 and TRBJ2-7, reads AAGVIQSPRHLIKEKRETATLKCYPIPRHDTVYWYQQGPGQDPQFLISFYEKMQSDKGSIPDRFSAQQFSDYHSELNMSSLELGDSALYFCASSTPTASGYEQYFGPGTRLTVT.

In this sample, this clonotype turned up a few times. This chain connects TRBV7-2 to TRBJ2-5, with 13 bases fitting TRBD2. Unmatched junction bases numbered 8, after V lost 5 bases and J lost 5 bases. CDR1 SGHTA and CDR2 FQGNSA come from the germline V gene. The CDR3 extends over 16 amino acids. The DNA of the CDR3 is TGTGCCAGCAGCATCAGACTAGCGGGAGGTCGGGAGACCCAGTACTTC. Translating gives CASSIRLAGGRETQYF.

The J gene is TRBJ1-1, the V gene TRBV10-3; 10 nucleotides line up with TRBD1. The CDR3 loop spans 12 amino acids. V was pared by 8 bases and J by 7 bases, with 4 bases of the junction left unmatched. Germline V lookup: CDR1 ENHRY, CDR2 SYGVKD. The CDR3 DNA reads TGTGCCATCGGACAGGGGGATGGTGAAGCTTTCTTT. Residues: CAIGQGDGEAFF.

The chain employs TRBV5-1 and TRBJ2-1; 9 bases are shared with TRBD1. Germline CDR1 SGHRS, CDR2 YFSETQ. The CDR3 runs 16 residues. The ends lost 4 bases at V and 1 base at J; junction bases unmatched: 6. CDR3: CASSRTGGSSYNEQFF. In DNA form, the CDR3 reads TGCGCCAGCAGCCGAACAGGGGGCTCGTCCTACAATGAGCAGTTCTTC.

This clonotype has just a few counts. The chain employs TRBV6-1 and TRBJ1-1, with TRBD1 as a possible D gene (6 bases). This CDR3 is built from 14 residues. CDR1 MNHNS and CDR2 SASEGT come from the germline V gene. CDR3 in DNA: TGTGGTTCCCGGGACACAAAACTGAACACTGAAGCTTTCTTT. It codes for CGSRDTKLNTEAFF.

This clonotype was picked up a small number of times. The CDR3 coding sequence is TGTGCCAGCAGGGAACAGGGGTCAGGCAATCAGCCCCAGCATTTT. As protein: CASREQGSGNQPQHF. The chain links TRBV12-3 or TRBV12-4 to TRBJ1-5; TRBD1 agrees at 7 bases. Trimming cost V 6 bases and J 2 bases; bases outside gene matches: 7. The CDR3 runs 15 residues.

The V and J genes are TRBV6-2 or TRBV6-3 and TRBJ2-3; D is uncertain. Per germline, CDR1 MNHEY and CDR2 SVGEGT. This CDR3 has 17 residues. Trimming took 0 bases from V and 4 from J, leaving 17 bases between them. This chain's CDR3 is CASSYSTFRFAADTQYF. In nucleotides, the CDR3 is TGTGCCAGCAGTTACTCGACTTTCCGGTTCGCCGCAGATACGCAGTATTTT.

In its sample, this clonotype was seen a few times. V gene TRBV20-1 combines with J gene TRBJ2-1; TRBD2 matches 9 bases. The junction had 9 bases not matched to a gene; V was cut back by 7 bases and J by 5 bases. Germline V CDR1 and CDR2: DFQATT, SNEGSKA (reference sequence). The CDR3 contains 14 residues. The DNA for the CDR3 is TGCAGTGTCGGGCGCGGGAGGGTACACAATGAGCAGTTCTTC. Its translation is CSVGRGRVHNEQFF.

This clonotype has a handful of counts. The V gene is TRBV13, the J gene TRBJ2-7; the match to TRBD2 covers 8 bases. Per the germline V gene, CDR1 is PRHDT and CDR2 is FYEKMQ (reference sequence). V lost 6 bases, J lost 0 bases, and 4 bases stayed unmatched. This CDR3 contains 14 residues. The CDR3 DNA reads as TGTGCCAGCAGGAAGAGCGGGAGCTCCTACGAGCAGTACTTC. It yields the protein CASRKSGSSYEQYF.

V is TRBV20-1 and J is TRBJ2-7; D tentatively fits TRBD1 or TRBD2 (7 bases each). Per germline, CDR1 DFQATT and CDR2 SNEGSKA (reference sequence). This CDR3 contains 16 residues. V shed 3 bases and J shed 2 bases, with 20 bases lying between them. CDR3 region: CSARETGRGNTYEQYF. CDR3 nucleotides: TGCAGTGCTAGGGAGACAGGGAGGGGGAATACCTACGAGCAGTACTTC.

The rearrangement joins TRBV6-1 to TRBJ2-2, with 7 bases matching TRBD2. Germline trimming cut 6 bases from V and 4 bases from J; bases unmatched to any gene: 11. CDR3 length: 16 residues. Per germline, CDR1 MNHNS and CDR2 SASEGT. The CDR3 loop is CASSQSGEGSTGELFF. The CDR3 nucleotides are TGTGCCAGCAGCCAATCGGGGGAGGGCTCCACCGGGGAGCTGTTTTTT.

The chain joins TRBV29-1 to TRBJ1-2, with D unclear. The CDR3 consists of 14 residues. Germline V gene data show CDR1 as SQVTM and CDR2 as ANQGSEA. Trimming cost V 6 bases and J 3 bases, with 17 bases left between them. CDR3 coding DNA: TGCAGCGTCGGCGCCCTCCTCCGGGACTATGGCTACACCTTC. As protein: CSVGALLRDYGYTF.

There are a few counts of this clonotype. J is TRBJ2-7 and V is TRBV15, with D possibly matching TRBD1 (6 bases). The V and J ends lost 1 base and 6 bases respectively, with 16 bases between them. CDR1 is LNHNV, CDR2 YYDKDF, per germline (reference sequence). CDR3 size: 15 residues. CDR3 region: CATSRAGVLGVEQYF. The CDR3 DNA reads as TGTGCCACCAGCAGAGCAGGGGTATTAGGAGTCGAGCAGTACTTC.

J is TRBJ2-1 and V is TRBV25-1; D unresolved. The length of the CDR3 is 12 residues. Germline assignment: CDR1 MGHDK and CDR2 SYGVNS. V was pared by 6 bases and J by 10 bases, with 13 bases between. CDR3 region: CASSDKIGEQFF. The CDR3 DNA reads TGTGCCAGCAGCGACAAAATCGGCGAGCAGTTCTTC.

J is TRBJ2-7 and V is TRBV7-9; tentatively, D is TRBD1 (5 bases). The CDR3 is made up of 16 amino acids. Looked up from germline, CDR1 is SEHNR and CDR2 is FQNEAQ (reference sequence). V was cut by 6 bases and J by 0 bases, with 18 bases left in between. CDR3 region: CASSQIGSTASYEQYF. DNA for the CDR3: TGTGCCAGCAGTCAAATCGGGTCGACAGCCTCCTACGAGCAGTACTTC.

This clonotype was recorded a few times. The J gene is TRBJ2-3, the V gene TRBV7-3; TRBD1 or TRBD2 may be the D gene (5 bases each). Trimming removed 5 bases from V and 6 bases from J, with 12 bases in between. CDR1 and CDR2 from the germline V gene are SGHTA and FQGTGA. The CDR3 totals 13 residues. This chain's CDR3 is CASSAGAPDTQYF. The CDR3 DNA follows: TGTGCCAGCAGCGCCGGGGCCCCGGATACGCAGTATTTT. The whole variable domain, filled in from reference TRBV7-3 and TRBJ2-3, reads GAGVSQTPSNKVTEKGKYVELRCDPISGHTALYWYRQSLGQGPEFLIYFQGTGAADDSGLPNDRFFAVRPEGSVSTLKIQRTERGDSAVYLCASSAGAPDTQYFGPGTRLTVL.

In this sample, this clonotype turned up a few times. This chain uses TRBV15 with TRBJ2-1; TRBD2 matches at 7 bases. CDR1 is LNHNV and CDR2 is YYDKDF in the germline V gene (reference sequence). The J segment lost 7 bases and the V segment lost 2 bases, leaving 20 bases of the junction unmatched. The CDR3 runs 19 residues. The DNA for the CDR3 is TGTGCCACCAGCAGAATTAGGGTGGCTAGCGGAACTCTGGGTAATGAGCAGTTCTTC. It yields the protein CATSRIRVASGTLGNEQFF.

This sequence joins TRBV24-1 and TRBJ2-5; 9 bases match TRBD1. The J segment lost 3 bases and the V segment lost 3 bases, leaving 4 bases of the junction unmatched. This CDR3 is 15 amino acids long. The germline gives CDR1 KGHDR, CDR2 SFDVKD. As DNA, the CDR3 is TGTGCCACCAGTGATGGAACAGGGGGCAAAGAGACCCAGTACTTC. Protein: CATSDGTGGKETQYF.

The chain uses TRBV4-1 and TRBJ2-7, with unresolved D. V was trimmed by 0 bases and J by 5 bases, leaving 14 bases between them. Germline values: CDR1 MGHRA, CDR2 YSYEKL. This CDR3 comprises 15 residues. Written as DNA, the CDR3 is TGCGCCAGCAGCCAAGAATATCCCACGAGGCACGAGCAGTACTTC. This codes for CASSQEYPTRHEQYF.

This clonotype was counted between two and nine times. This chain connects TRBV28 to TRBJ1-5, with 9 bases identical to TRBD1. The junction had 4 bases not matched to a gene; V was cut back by 4 bases and J by 6 bases. The CDR3 spans 14 residues. The germline V gene encodes CDR1 MDHEN and CDR2 SYDVKM. The CDR3 here is CASSYPTGGQPQHF. The DNA for the CDR3 is TGTGCCAGCAGTTACCCGACAGGGGGTCAGCCCCAGCATTTT.

This clonotype was seen a few times. The genes are TRBV10-3 and TRBJ2-7; tentatively, D is TRBD1 (6 bases). The CDR3 consists of 15 residues. CDR1 is ENHRY, CDR2 SYGVKD, per germline. V lost 4 bases and J 7 bases, leaving 20 bases between the germline ends. The CDR3: CAISVEDRSPTEQYF. The DNA for the CDR3 is TGTGCCATCAGTGTCGAAGACAGGAGCCCTACGGAGCAGTACTTC.

The rearrangement joins TRBV12-3 or TRBV12-4 to TRBJ1-5, with unresolved D. The CDR3 loop spans 16 amino acids. Between the trimmed V and J ends, which lost 2 bases and 0 bases, there was a span of 11 bases. This CDR3 reads CASSLFRSHSNQPQHF. CDR3 nucleotides: TGTGCCAGCAGTTTATTCAGGTCACATAGCAATCAGCCCCAGCATTTT.

The rearrangement joins TRBV7-2 to TRBJ2-1; D is uncertain. Between the trimmed V and J ends, which lost 1 base and 0 bases, there was a span of 10 bases. This CDR3 has 16 amino acids. In germline, CDR1 is SGHTA, CDR2 FQGNSA. CDR3 amino acids: CASSLVDWSSYNEQFF. CDR3 nucleotides: TGTGCCAGCAGCTTAGTTGACTGGAGCTCCTACAATGAGCAGTTCTTC.

This clonotype was seen more than once but under ten times. The CDR3 here is CASSIWTGGGNEQFF. The CDR3 nucleotides are TGTGCCAGCAGTATATGGACAGGGGGTGGCAATGAGCAGTTCTTC. This chain uses TRBV12-3 or TRBV12-4 with TRBJ2-1, with 10 bases matching TRBD1. The CDR3 length is 15 residues. V shed 5 bases, J shed 6 bases, and the junction held 7 bases outside the gene matches.

The chain uses TRBV24-1 and TRBJ2-1, with TRBD2 as a possible D gene (5 bases). This CDR3 has 17 amino acids. Deletions cut 3 bases from V and 0 bases from J, with 14 bases between. The germline gives CDR1 KGHDR, CDR2 SFDVKD. The DNA of the CDR3 is TGTGCCACCAGTGATCCCGGACGGGGAAGCTCCTACAATGAGCAGTTCTTC. The encoded protein is CATSDPGRGSSYNEQFF.

In this sample, this clonotype turned up a few times. CDR3 protein: CSARATGRNEQYF. DNA for the CDR3: TGCAGTGCTAGAGCGACAGGGAGGAACGAGCAGTACTTC. The rearrangement joins TRBV20-1 to TRBJ2-7; perhaps TRBD1 as D (7 bases). In germline, CDR1 is DFQATT, CDR2 SNEGSKA (reference sequence). The ends were cut back, 1 base at V and 5 bases at J, with 12 bases in the middle. The CDR3 runs 13 residues.